This TCR beta chain was recovered during a study of cytomegalovirus exposure and HLA in healthy donors. It was with 60 Vbeta and 13 Jbeta primers that the PCR ran. Assay used: immunoSEQ multiplex PCR; TCRdb lists only in-frame clones, some missing. Here the sample spans about 120,000 clones, about 80% being singletons. The CDR3 sequence is 11 residues long. CDR1 and CDR2 from the germline V gene are MGHDK and SYGVNS. V was trimmed by 6 bases and J by 8 bases, leaving 7 bases between them. This receptor was identified in a female donor in good health and CMV-seronegative. The sequenced sample consisted of PBMCs. This chain joins TRBV25-1 and TRBJ2-2, with a weak D call TRBD1 (5 bases). The CDR3 spells CASSQGGELFF. CDR3 DNA sequence: TGTGCCAGCAGCCAGGGAGGGGAGCTGTTTTTT.